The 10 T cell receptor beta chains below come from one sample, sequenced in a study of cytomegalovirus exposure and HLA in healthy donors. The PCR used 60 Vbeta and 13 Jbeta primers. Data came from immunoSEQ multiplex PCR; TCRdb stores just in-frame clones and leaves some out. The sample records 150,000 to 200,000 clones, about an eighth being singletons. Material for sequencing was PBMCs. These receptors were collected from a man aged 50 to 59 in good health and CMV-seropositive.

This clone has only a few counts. The CDR3 nucleotides read TGTGCCAGCAGTTTATTTCCCCGACAGGGCATCCAAGAGACCCAGTACTTC. Protein product: CASSLFPRQGIQETQYF. The chain links TRBV27 to TRBJ2-5; the match to TRBD1 covers 7 bases. Germline trimming cut 1 base from V and 1 base from J; bases unmatched to any gene: 9. CDR1 is MNHEY, CDR2 SMNVEV, per germline (reference sequence). This CDR3 region has 17 residues.

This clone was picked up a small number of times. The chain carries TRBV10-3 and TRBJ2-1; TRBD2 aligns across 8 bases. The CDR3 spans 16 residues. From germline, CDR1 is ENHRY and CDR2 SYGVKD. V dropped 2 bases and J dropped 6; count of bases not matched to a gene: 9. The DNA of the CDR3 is TGTGCCATCAGTGAGATAACCGGGGGGGCCCCCAATGAGCAGTTCTTC. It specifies CAISEITGGAPNEQFF.

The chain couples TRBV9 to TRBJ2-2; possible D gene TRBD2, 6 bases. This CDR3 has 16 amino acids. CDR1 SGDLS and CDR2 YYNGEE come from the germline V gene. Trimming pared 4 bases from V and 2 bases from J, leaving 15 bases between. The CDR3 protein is CASSPGSSVNTGELFF. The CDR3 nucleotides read TGTGCCAGCAGCCCCGGATCTAGCGTAAACACCGGGGAGCTGTTTTTT.

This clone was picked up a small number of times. CDR3 nucleotides: TGCGCCAGCAGCCTATCGCGGAACACCGGGGAGCTGTTTTTT. It encodes CASSLSRNTGELFF. V is TRBV4-3 and J is TRBJ2-2; D gene ambiguous. The germline gives CDR1 LGHNA, CDR2 YSLEER. The CDR3 loop spans 14 amino acids. The germline V and J ends were trimmed by 4 bases and 1 base, with 7 bases remaining between them.

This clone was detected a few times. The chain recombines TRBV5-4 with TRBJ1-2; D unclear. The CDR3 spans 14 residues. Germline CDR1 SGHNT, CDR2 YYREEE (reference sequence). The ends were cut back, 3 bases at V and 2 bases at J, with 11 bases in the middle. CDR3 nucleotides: TGTGCCAGCAGCTCTCGAGGAGGGAACTATGGCTACACCTTC. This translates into CASSSRGGNYGYTF.

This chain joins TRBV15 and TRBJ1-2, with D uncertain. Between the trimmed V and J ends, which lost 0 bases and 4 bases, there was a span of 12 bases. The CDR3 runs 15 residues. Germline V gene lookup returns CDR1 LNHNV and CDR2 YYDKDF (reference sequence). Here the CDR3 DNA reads TGTGCCACCAGCAGAGAGGCTGCGGTCGGCTATGGCTACACCTTC. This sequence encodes CATSREAAVGYGYTF.

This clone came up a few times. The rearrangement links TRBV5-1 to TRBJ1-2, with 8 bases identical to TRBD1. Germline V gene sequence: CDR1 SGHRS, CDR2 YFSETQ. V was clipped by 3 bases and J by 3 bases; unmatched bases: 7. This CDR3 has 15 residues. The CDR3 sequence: CASSSGGGGYYGYTF. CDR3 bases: TGCGCCAGCAGCTCAGGGGGCGGAGGGTACTATGGCTACACCTTC.

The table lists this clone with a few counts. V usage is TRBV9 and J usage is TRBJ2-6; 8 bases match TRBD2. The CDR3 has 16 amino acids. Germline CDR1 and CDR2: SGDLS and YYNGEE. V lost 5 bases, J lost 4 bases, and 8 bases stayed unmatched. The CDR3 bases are TGTGCCAGCAGGCGCGGGGGGATTGGGGGGGCCAACGTCCTGACTTTC. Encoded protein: CASRRGGIGGANVLTF. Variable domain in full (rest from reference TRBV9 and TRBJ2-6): DSGVTQTPKHLITATGQRVTLRCSPRSGDLSVYWYQQSLDQGLQFLIQYYNGEERAKGNILERFSAQQFPDLHSELNLSSLELGDSALYFCASRRGGIGGANVLTFGAGSRLTVL.

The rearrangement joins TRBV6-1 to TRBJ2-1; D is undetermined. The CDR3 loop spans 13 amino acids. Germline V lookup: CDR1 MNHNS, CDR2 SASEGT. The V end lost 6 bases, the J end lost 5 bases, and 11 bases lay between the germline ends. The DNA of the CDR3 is TGTGCCAGCAGGGTGTTGACAAACAATGAGCAGTTCTTC. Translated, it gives CASRVLTNNEQFF.

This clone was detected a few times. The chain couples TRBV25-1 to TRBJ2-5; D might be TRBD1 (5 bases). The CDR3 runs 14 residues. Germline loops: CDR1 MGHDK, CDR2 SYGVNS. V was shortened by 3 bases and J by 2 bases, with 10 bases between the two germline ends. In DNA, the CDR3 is TGTGCCAGCAGTGACGACAGAGCTCAAGAGACCCAGTACTTC. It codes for CASSDDRAQETQYF.